The rows below give T cell receptor beta chains drawn from one sample of a study of T-cell memory formation after mild COVID-19. TCRdb reanalysed the 5' RACE reads using MiXCR and keeps one entry per CDR3 protein. Of some 100,000 distinct CDR3 sequences listed, roughly 10% are singletons. The sequenced sample was PBMCs or a T cell subset sorted from them (not recorded which). The origin of the receptors is a man younger than 35 who had mild COVID-19 (a few samples of this study predate the infection). Cell type and time point are not known. Each CDR3 is given with its conserved first and last residue. The D gene is left open where the match is weak. Size values are once, few and many counts, or a class for expanded clones, and some rows have none.

V	D	size	J	DNA	CDR3
TRBV6-2/TRBV6-3	NA	few	TRBJ2-1	TGTGCCAGCAAGTACAGGGATGGAGTAGATGAGCAGTTCTTC	CASKYRDGVDEQFF
TRBV7-9	TRBD2	many	TRBJ2-7	TGTGCCAGCTATGGGACTAGCGGGGGAGTCTCCTACGAGCAGTACTTC	CASYGTSGGVSYEQYF
TRBV20-1	NA	NA	TRBJ1-6	TGCAGTGCTAGAGATCCCCCTCTCGGGGGGCCCCTCCACTTT	CSARDPPLGGPLHF
TRBV14	TRBD2	many	TRBJ2-7	TGTGCCAGCAGCCAAATTAGCGGGGGCCCGACGGGCGAGCAGTACTTC	CASSQISGGPTGEQYF
TRBV5-1	NA	few	TRBJ2-3	TGCGCCAGCAGCTCGGGACTCAGATCCACAGATACGCAGTATTTT	CASSSGLRSTDTQYF
TRBV4-3	NA	many	TRBJ2-5	TGCGCCAGCAGCCAACCAGGGGAAGAGACCCAGTACTTC	CASSQPGEETQYF
TRBV4-3	TRBD1	NA	TRBJ1-4	TGCGCCAGCAGCCCGGGACAGGGACAAAAACTGTTTTTT	CASSPGQGQKLFF
TRBV7-8	TRBD1	few	TRBJ2-3	TGTGCCAGCATCACCTTCAGCAGGGGGTCAGATACGCAGTATTTT	CASITFSRGSDTQYF
TRBV4-2	NA	few	TRBJ2-6	TGTGCCAGCAGCCAGTATGGGGAATATGTTCGTGGGTCCTCTGGGGCCAACGTCCTGACTTTC	CASSQYGEYVRGSSGANVLTF
TRBV7-2	NA	few	TRBJ1-2	TGTGCCAGCAGCTTTTGGGGTGGCGGCTACACCTTC	CASSFWGGGYTF
TRBV12-3/TRBV12-4	TRBD2	NA	TRBJ2-3	TGTGCCAGCAGTTCCGGGACTATCAACACAGATACGCAGTATTTT	CASSSGTINTDTQYF
TRBV27	NA	NA	TRBJ2-5	TGTGCCAGCAGTTTATCGTCCGGGAGCCATCGGGGCCAGTACTTC	CASSLSSGSHRGQYF
TRBV7-8	NA	NA	TRBJ2-1	TGTGCCAGCAGCTTAGTAGACGGGGCAACCAGGCTCAGTGAGCAGTTCTTC	CASSLVDGATRLSEQFF
TRBV12-3/TRBV12-4	NA	NA	TRBJ2-2	TGTGCCAGCGCAACCGGGGAGCTGTTTTTT	CASATGELFF
TRBV5-1	NA	NA	TRBJ2-3	TGCGCCAGCAGTGGCAGTCTGGCTACGCAGTATTTT	CASSGSLATQYF